This is a list of T cell receptor beta chains from one sample in a study of beta chain features in type 1 diabetes. The protocol was immunoSEQ multiplex PCR, while the TCRdb copy is restricted to in-frame clones and leaves out a portion. The sample shows 300,000 to 350,000 clones, around 15% of them seen only once. Input material: central memory CD4+ T cells from blood. These receptors came from a man aged 25 to 40 in good health. Both conserved end residues are part of each CDR3. A D gene is named only where the DNA matches it firmly. Rows may omit the clone size; those that give it use once, few, many or a size class.

TRBJ2-1 | TRBV5-4 | - | - | TGTGCCAGCAGCTTGGAGCGAGTCCACAATGAGCAGTTCTTC | CASSLERVHNEQFF
TRBJ2-2 | TRBV10-3 | - | - | TGTGCCACCACTACGGGACAACTAACCGGGGAGCTGTTTTTT | CATTTGQLTGELFF
TRBJ1-1 | TRBV7-2 | - | - | TGTGCCAGCAGCCCGAAAGCTATGAACACTGAAGCTTTCTTT | CASSPKAMNTEAFF
TRBJ2-5 | TRBV5-6 | TRBD1 | few | TGTGCCAGCAGCTTGGCCCGACAGGGACAAGAGACCCAGTACTTC | CASSLARQGQETQYF
TRBJ2-7 | TRBV27 | TRBD1 | few | TGTGCCAGCAGTTGGACAGGCCCCGAGGGCTACGAGCAGTACTTC | CASSWTGPEGYEQYF
TRBJ2-6 | TRBV5-1 | - | - | TGCGCCAGCTCAGTCGGGAGCTCTGGGGCCAACGTCCTGACTTTC | CASSVGSSGANVLTF
TRBJ1-1 | TRBV7-9 | - | - | TGTGCCAGCAGCTTATCCAGGGGTACTGAAGCTTTCTTT | CASSLSRGTEAFF
TRBJ1-1 | TRBV11-3 | - | - | TGTGCCAGCAGCTTAGTCGTAAAAGCTTTCTTT | CASSLVVKAFF
TRBJ2-2 | TRBV14 | - | many | TGTGCCAGCAGCACTCTAACTAGCCCCGGGGAGCTGTTTTTT | CASSTLTSPGELFF
TRBJ1-2 | TRBV7-8 | - | - | TGTGCCAGCAGCACCTCCCACGGGGGGAATGGCTACACCTTC | CASSTSHGGNGYTF
TRBJ2-7 | TRBV15 | TRBD2 | - | TGTGCCACCAGCAGACAATCACTAGCGGGGGGCTACGAGCAGTACTTC | CATSRQSLAGGYEQYF
TRBJ2-1 | TRBV6-6 | TRBD2 | few | TGTGCCAGCAGTTACGGCGCGGGGGGTGAGCAGTTCTTC | CASSYGAGGEQFF
TRBJ2-5 | TRBV18 | TRBD2 | few | TGTGCCAGCTCAACGGGACTAGCGAGAGAGACCCAGTACTTC | CASSTGLARETQYF
TRBJ2-3 | TRBV30 | - | few | TGTGCCTGGAGTCCCGGCCTGGGTGTAGATACGCAGTATTTT | CAWSPGLGVDTQYF
TRBJ1-2 | TRBV2 | - | few | TGTGCCAGCCTGAGGGGAGGGTATGGCTACACCTTC | CASLRGGYGYTF
TRBJ2-1 | TRBV9 | - | - | TGTGCCAGCAGCGAAGGAGTTCAATCCTACAATGAGCAGTTCTTC | CASSEGVQSYNEQFF
TRBJ2-5 | TRBV18 | - | - | TGTGCCAGCTCACCCCAAAGTATCGGGGAGACCCAGTACTTC | CASSPQSIGETQYF
TRBJ1-2 | TRBV30 | TRBD1 | few | TGTGCCTGGAGTGTACAAGGGGGCCGGGGAGGCTACACCTTC | CAWSVQGGRGGYTF
TRBJ2-5 | TRBV5-5 | - | - | TGTGCCAGCAGCTTGACGGGAGAAGAGACCCAGTACTTC | CASSLTGEETQYF
TRBJ2-3 | TRBV30 | TRBD2 | - | TGTGCCTGGAGAATGGCTAGCGGGCCGTATTTT | CAWRMASGPYF
TRBJ1-1 | TRBV21-1 | - | - | TGTGCCAGCACTAGGGGCAGAAACACTGAAGCTTTCTTT | CASTRGRNTEAFF
TRBJ2-5 | TRBV9 | TRBD2 | - | TGTGCCAGCAGCGAAATAGCGGGGGGGCCTGAGACCCAGTACTTC | CASSEIAGGPETQYF
TRBJ2-3 | TRBV10-2 | - | few | TGCGCCAGCAGCTGGGGAGAACAAGATACGCAGTATTTT | CASSWGEQDTQYF
TRBJ1-2 | TRBV6-5 | TRBD1 | - | TGTGCCAGCAGGAAGGGGGCCCCCCCACCCTATGGCTACACCTTC | CASRKGAPPPYGYTF
TRBJ2-2 | TRBV18 | - | many | TGTGCCAGCTCCTCGGGGCTTCACACCGGGGAGCTGTTTTTT | CASSSGLHTGELFF
TRBJ2-5 | TRBV19 | - | few | TGTGCCAGTAGTATAGGAGGCTCCCAAGAGACCCAGTACTTC | CASSIGGSQETQYF
TRBJ1-1 | TRBV11-3 | - | few | TGTGCCAGCAGCTTTGCACCCACAGCCAACACTGAAGCTTTCTTT | CASSFAPTANTEAFF
TRBJ2-3 | TRBV18 | - | - | TGTGCCAGCTCACCAACCTACCAAAGGGGGGTCAGTTATACAGATACGCAGTATTTT | CASSPTYQRGVSYTDTQYF